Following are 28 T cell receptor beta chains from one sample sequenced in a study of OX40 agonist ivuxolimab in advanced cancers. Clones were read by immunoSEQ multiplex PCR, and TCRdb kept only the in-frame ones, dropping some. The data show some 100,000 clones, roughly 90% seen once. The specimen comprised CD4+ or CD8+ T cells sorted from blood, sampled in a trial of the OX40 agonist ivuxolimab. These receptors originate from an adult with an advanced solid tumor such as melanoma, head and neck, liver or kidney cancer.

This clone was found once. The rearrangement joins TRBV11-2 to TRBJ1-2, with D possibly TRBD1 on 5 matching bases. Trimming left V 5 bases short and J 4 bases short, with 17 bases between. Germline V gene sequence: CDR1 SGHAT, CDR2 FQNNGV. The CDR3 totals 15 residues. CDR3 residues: CASSPGAPVLYGYTF. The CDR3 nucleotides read TGTGCCAGCAGCCCCGGGGCCCCGGTCCTCTATGGCTACACCTTC.

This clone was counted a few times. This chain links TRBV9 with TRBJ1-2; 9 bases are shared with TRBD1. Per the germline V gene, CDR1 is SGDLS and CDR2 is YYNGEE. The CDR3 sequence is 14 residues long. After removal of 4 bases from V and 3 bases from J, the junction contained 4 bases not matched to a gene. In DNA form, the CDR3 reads TGTGCCAGCAGCTCCCGACAGGGGGACTATGGCTACACCTTC. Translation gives CASSSRQGDYGYTF.

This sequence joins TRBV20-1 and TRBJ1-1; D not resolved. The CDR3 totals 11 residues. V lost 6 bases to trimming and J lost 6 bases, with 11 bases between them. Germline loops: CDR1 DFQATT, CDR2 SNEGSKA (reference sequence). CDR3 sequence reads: CSAPTYSEAFF. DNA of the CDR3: TGCAGTGCCCCGACATACTCTGAAGCTTTCTTT.

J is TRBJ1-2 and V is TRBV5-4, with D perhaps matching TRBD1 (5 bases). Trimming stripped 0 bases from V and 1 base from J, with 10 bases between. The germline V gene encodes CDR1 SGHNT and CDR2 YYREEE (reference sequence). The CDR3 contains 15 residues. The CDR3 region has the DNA TGTGCCAGCAGCTTGGATCGGGGGGGTAACTATGGCTACACCTTC. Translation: CASSLDRGGNYGYTF.

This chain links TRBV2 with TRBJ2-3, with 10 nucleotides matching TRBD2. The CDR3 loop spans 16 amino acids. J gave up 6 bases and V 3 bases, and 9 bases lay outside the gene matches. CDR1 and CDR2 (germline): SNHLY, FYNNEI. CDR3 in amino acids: CASSEYLAGVSDTQYF. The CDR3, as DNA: TGTGCCAGCAGTGAGTACCTAGCGGGGGTATCGGATACGCAGTATTTT.

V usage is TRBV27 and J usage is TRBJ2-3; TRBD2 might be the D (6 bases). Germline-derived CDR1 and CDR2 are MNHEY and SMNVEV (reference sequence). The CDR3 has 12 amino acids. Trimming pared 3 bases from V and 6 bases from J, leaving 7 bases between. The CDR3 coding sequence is TGTGCCAGCAGTTTCGGAGGGGATACGCAGTATTTT. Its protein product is CASSFGGDTQYF.

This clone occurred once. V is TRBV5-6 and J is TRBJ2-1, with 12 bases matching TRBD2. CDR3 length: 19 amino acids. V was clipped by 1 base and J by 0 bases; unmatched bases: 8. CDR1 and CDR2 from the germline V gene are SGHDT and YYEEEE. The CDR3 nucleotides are TGTGCCAGCAGCTTGTACGCTAGCGGGGGGGCCGTCTCCTACAATGAGCAGTTCTTC. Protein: CASSLYASGGAVSYNEQFF. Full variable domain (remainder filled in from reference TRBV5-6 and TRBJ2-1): DAGVTQSPTHLIKTRGQQVTLRCSPKSGHDTVSWYQQALGQGPQFIFQYYEEEERQRGNFPDRFSGHQFPNYSSELNVNALLLGDSALYLCASSLYASGGAVSYNEQFFGPGTRLTVL.

In DNA, the CDR3 is TGTGCCAGCAGCTCGACTAGCGGGGGCTTTAACAATGAGCAGTTCTTC. It encodes CASSSTSGGFNNEQFF. This sequence joins TRBV7-9 and TRBJ2-1; 12 bases agree with TRBD2. CDR1 is SEHNR and CDR2 is FQNEAQ in the germline V gene (reference sequence). The CDR3 sequence is 16 residues long. The V segment lost 4 bases and the J segment 5 bases; nucleotides outside the gene matches: 6. Complete variable domain (other parts from reference TRBV7-9 and TRBJ2-1): DTGVSQNPRHKITKRGQNVTFRCDPISEHNRLYWYRQTLGQGPEFLTYFQNEAQLEKSRLLSDRFSAERPKGSFSTLEIQRTEQGDSAMYLCASSSTSGGFNNEQFFGPGTRLTVL.

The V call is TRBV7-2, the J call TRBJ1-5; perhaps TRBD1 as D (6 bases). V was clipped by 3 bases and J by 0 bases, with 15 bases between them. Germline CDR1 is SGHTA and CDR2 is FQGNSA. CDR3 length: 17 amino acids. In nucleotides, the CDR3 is TGTGCCAGCAGCTTCCAGGGGCCCCTGTATAGCAATCAGCCCCAGCATTTT. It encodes CASSFQGPLYSNQPQHF.

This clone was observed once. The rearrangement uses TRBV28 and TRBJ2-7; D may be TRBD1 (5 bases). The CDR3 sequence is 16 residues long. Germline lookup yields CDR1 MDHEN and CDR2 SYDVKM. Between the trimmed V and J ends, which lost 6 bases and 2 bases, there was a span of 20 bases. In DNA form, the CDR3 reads TGTGCCAGCAGAATACAGGAAGCGTCTTTTCCCTACGAGCAGTACTTC. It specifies CASRIQEASFPYEQYF.

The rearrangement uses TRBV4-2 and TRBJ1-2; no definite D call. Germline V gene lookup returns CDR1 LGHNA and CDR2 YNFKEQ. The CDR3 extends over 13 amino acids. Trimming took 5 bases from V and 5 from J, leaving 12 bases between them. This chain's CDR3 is CASSGRREYGYTF. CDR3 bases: TGTGCCAGCAGCGGTCGAAGAGAATATGGCTACACCTTC.

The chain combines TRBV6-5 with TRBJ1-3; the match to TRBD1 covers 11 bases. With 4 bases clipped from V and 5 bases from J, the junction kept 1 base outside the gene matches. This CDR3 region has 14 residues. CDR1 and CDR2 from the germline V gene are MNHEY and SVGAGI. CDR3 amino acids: CASSLDRGRNTIYF. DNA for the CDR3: TGTGCCAGCAGTTTGGACAGGGGGCGAAACACCATATATTTT.

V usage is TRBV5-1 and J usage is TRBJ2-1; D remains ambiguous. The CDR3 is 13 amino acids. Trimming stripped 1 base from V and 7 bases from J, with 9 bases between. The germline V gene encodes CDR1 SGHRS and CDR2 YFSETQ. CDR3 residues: CASSLSILNEQFF. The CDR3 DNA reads TGCGCCAGCAGCTTGTCCATCTTAAATGAGCAGTTCTTC.

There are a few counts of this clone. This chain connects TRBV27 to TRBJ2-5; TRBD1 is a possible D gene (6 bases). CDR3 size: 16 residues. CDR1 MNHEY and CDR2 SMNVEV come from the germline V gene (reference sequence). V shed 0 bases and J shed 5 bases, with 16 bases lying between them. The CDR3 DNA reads TGTGCCAGCAGTTTATCCTTCGAGGGGGTATCCGAGACCCAGTACTTC. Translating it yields CASSLSFEGVSETQYF.

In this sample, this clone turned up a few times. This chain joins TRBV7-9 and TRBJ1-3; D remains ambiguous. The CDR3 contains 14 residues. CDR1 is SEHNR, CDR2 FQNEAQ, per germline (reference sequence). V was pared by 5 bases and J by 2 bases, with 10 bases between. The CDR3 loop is CASSLSTAGNTIYF. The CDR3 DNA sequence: TGTGCCAGCAGCCTGTCGACGGCTGGAAACACCATATATTTT.

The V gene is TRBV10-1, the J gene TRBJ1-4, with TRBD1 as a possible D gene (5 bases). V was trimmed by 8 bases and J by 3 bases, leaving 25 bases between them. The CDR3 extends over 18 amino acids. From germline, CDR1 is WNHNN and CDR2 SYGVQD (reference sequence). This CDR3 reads CASPNPGDGPRANEKLFF. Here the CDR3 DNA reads TGCGCCAGCCCCAACCCCGGGGACGGGCCCCGGGCTAATGAAAAACTGTTTTTT.

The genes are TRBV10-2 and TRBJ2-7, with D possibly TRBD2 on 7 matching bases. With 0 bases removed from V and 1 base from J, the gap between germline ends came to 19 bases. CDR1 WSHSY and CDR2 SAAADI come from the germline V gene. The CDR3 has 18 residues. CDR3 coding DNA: TGCGCCAGCAGTGAGTCGAGGTTAGGGGGGGGAGAGTCCTACGAGCAGTACTTC. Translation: CASSESRLGGGESYEQYF.

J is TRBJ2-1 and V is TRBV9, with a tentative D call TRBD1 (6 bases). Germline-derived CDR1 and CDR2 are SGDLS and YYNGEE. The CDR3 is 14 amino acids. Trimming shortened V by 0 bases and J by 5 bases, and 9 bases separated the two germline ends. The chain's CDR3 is CASSVGTANNEQFF. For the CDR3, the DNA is TGTGCCAGCAGCGTAGGGACAGCCAACAATGAGCAGTTCTTC. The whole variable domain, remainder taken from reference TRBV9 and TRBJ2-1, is DSGVTQTPKHLITATGQRVTLRCSPRSGDLSVYWYQQSLDQGLQFLIQYYNGEERAKGNILERFSAQQFPDLHSELNLSSLELGDSALYFCASSVGTANNEQFFGPGTRLTVL.

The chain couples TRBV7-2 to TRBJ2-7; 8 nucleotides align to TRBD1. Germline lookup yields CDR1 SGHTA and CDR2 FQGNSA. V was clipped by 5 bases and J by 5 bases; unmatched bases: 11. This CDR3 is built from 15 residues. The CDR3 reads CASSPMTGDGNEQYF. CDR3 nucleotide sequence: TGTGCCAGCAGCCCGATGACAGGGGACGGCAACGAGCAGTACTTC.

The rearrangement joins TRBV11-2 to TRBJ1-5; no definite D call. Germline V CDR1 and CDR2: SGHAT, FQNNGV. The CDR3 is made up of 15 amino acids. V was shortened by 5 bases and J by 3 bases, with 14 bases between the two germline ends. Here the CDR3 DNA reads TGTGCCAGCAGCGGAAGTGGGCAGAACAATCAGCCCCAGCATTTT. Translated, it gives CASSGSGQNNQPQHF.

The CDR3 sequence: CASSSTRSTYEQYF. Written as DNA, the CDR3 is TGTGCCAGCAGTTCGACTCGATCCACCTACGAGCAGTACTTC. The chain uses TRBV5-6 and TRBJ2-7, with no clear D. Germline CDR1 is SGHDT and CDR2 is YYEEEE. The CDR3 contains 14 residues. V shed 5 bases and J shed 2 bases, with 14 bases lying between them.

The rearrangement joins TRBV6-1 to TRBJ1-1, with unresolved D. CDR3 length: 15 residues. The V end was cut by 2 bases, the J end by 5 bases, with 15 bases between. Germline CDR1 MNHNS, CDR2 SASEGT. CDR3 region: CASSEPPVLGTEAFF. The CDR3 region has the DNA TGTGCCAGCAGTGAACCCCCAGTTCTCGGGACTGAAGCTTTCTTT.

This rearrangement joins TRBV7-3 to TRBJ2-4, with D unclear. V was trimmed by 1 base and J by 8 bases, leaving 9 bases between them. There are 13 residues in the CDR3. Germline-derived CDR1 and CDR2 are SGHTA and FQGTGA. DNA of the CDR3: TGTGCCAGCAGCTTAAGCCAAATAGACATTCAGTACTTC. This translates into CASSLSQIDIQYF.

The CDR3 DNA follows: TGTGCCAGCAGTTTGGGGACAGGGGGATCCTACGAGCAGTACTTC. This translates into CASSLGTGGSYEQYF. The chain employs TRBV9 and TRBJ2-7; TRBD1 matches at 11 bases. Trimming removed 5 bases from V and 1 base from J; junction bases left unmatched: 5. CDR1 and CDR2 from the germline V gene are SGDLS and YYNGEE. The CDR3 totals 15 residues.

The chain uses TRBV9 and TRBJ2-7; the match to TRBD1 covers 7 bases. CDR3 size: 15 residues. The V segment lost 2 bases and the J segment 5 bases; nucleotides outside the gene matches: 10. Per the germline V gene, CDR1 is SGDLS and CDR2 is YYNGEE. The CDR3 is CASSVSYRGLDEQYF. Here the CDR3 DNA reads TGTGCCAGCAGCGTCTCATACAGGGGTCTCGACGAGCAGTACTTC.

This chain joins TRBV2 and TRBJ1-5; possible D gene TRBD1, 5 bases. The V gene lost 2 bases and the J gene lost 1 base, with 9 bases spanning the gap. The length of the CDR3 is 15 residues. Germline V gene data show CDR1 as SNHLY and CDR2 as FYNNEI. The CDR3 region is CASSEQGLSNQPQHF. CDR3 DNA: TGTGCCAGCAGTGAACAGGGATTAAGCAATCAGCCCCAGCATTTT.

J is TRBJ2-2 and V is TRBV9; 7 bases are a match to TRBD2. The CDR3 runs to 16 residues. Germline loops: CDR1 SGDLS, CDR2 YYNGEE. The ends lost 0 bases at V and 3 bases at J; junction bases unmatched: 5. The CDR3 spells CASSVGLADHTGELFF. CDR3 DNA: TGTGCCAGCAGCGTAGGGCTAGCGGATCACACCGGGGAGCTGTTTTTT.

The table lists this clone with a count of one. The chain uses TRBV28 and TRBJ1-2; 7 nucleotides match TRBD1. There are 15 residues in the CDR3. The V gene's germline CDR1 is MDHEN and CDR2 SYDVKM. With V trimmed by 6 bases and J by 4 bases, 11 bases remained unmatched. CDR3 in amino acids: CASSTGQTNIYGYTF. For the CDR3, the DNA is TGTGCCAGCAGCACGGGACAGACAAACATCTATGGCTACACCTTC.